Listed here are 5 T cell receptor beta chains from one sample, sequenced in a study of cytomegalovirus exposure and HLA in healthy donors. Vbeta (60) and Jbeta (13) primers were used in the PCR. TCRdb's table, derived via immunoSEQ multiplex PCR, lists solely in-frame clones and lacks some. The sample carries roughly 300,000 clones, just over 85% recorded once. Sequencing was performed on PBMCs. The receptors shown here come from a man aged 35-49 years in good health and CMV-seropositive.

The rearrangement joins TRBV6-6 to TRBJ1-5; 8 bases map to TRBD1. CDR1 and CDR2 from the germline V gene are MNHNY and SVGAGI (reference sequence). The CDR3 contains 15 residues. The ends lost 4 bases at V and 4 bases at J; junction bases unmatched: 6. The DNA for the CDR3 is TGTGCCAGCAGTTTACAGGGGGGCCCTAATCAGCCCCAGCATTTT. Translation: CASSLQGGPNQPQHF.

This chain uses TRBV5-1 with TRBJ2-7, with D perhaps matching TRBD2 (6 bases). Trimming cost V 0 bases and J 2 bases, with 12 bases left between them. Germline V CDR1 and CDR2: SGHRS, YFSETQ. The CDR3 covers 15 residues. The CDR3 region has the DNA TGCGCCAGCAGCTTGGGGGGAGGCCAACCCTACGAGCAGTACTTC. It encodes CASSLGGGQPYEQYF.

CDR3 sequence: CASSQTARTSGSWHEQFF. As DNA, the CDR3 is TGCGCCAGCAGCCAAACGGCCCGGACTAGCGGGAGTTGGCATGAGCAGTTCTTC. The rearrangement uses TRBV4-1 and TRBJ2-1, with 13 bases lining up with TRBD2. This CDR3 has 18 residues. Per the germline V gene, CDR1 is MGHRA and CDR2 is YSYEKL. J was trimmed by 8 bases and V by 2 bases; bases with no gene match: 12.

In nucleotides, the CDR3 is TGTGCCAGCATCGGGACAGGGGTAAATCTGGGCTACGAGCAGTACTTC. As protein: CASIGTGVNLGYEQYF. The gene calls are TRBV2 and TRBJ2-5, with 10 bases that match TRBD1. The J call could be wrong; TRBJ2-7 is a better fit for the DNA end. Per the germline V gene, CDR1 is SNHLY and CDR2 is FYNNEI. The CDR3 has 16 residues.

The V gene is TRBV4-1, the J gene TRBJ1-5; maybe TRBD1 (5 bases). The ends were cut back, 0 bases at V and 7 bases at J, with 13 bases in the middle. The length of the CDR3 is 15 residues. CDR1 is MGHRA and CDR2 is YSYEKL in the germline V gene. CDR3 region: CASSQEPRVGQPQHF. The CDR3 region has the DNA TGCGCCAGCAGCCAAGAACCCAGGGTTGGGCAGCCCCAGCATTTT.